This entry describes one T cell receptor beta chain. Its specificity is not known. The assay was immunoSEQ multiplex PCR, and TCRdb's table has in-frame clones only and misses some. Of roughly 2.1 million clones in the sample, about 93% are singletons; the top ten hold 1.5% to 2%. The data stem from a study of shared clonotypes between healthy human individuals. The CDR3 consists of 15 residues. Per germline, CDR1 PRHDT and CDR2 FYEKMQ (reference sequence). The ends lost 5 bases at V and 8 bases at J; junction bases unmatched: 8. Naivety among CD8 cells was defined by CD45RO negativity and positive CCR7 selection, thereby excluding terminally differentiated effector memory CD45RA+ cells. Findings of the study overall: Clonotypes that were shared across several donors made up approximately 5% of naive CD4 clonotypes.

Source material: naive CD8+ T cells from PBMCs. The V and J genes are TRBV13 and TRBJ1-4, with 10 positions matching TRBD1. This receptor was identified in a man between 18 and 35 years old in good health. Some clones in this sample may be carry-over from other donors' samples. CDR3 sequence reads: CASSPPGQGREKLFF. The CDR3 DNA follows: TGTGCCAGCAGCCCGCCGGGACAGGGGCGCGAAAAACTGTTTTTT.